This T cell receptor beta chain was sequenced for a study of regulatory T cells in long-lasting Graves disease listed by TCRdb under 2021. Turning to the overall study: In the newly diagnosed Graves' disease group, patients had been taking antithyroid drugs for less than 3 months. A total of around 35 samples underwent TCR sequencing: around 13 from persistent and about 20 from newly diagnosed Graves' disease patients. The study took place in China and was registered as a clinical trial. Peripheral blood TCR sequencing and RNA sequencing compared persistent Graves' disease patients with newly diagnosed Graves' disease patients. The full study reports these points: Compared with newly diagnosed patients, persistent Graves' disease patients had lower TCR Shannon entropy and fewer highly expanded clones, which suggests clonal expansion. As a limitation, the authors acknowledged that the small sample size may reduce accuracy. Only peripheral blood was studied, because thyroid tissue, the primary lesion, was inaccessible. A larger number of public clonotypes was shared among persistent patients (approximately 2,500) than among newly diagnosed patients (around 970). Preferential use of TRBV28, TRBJ1-2 and TRBJ2-5 was observed in persistent disease, whereas TRBV20-1 and TRBJ2-1 were favored in newly diagnosed disease. Sequencing and analysis were restricted to the TCR beta chain.

Per the publication, the time point label means: newly diagnosed GD, antithyroid drugs for less than 3 months. RNA was extracted from PBMCs in TRIzol for both TCR sequencing and RNA sequencing. Graves' disease was diagnosed according to American Thyroid Association guidelines. The patients came from an endocrinology department in Xi'an, China. Each patient gave about 8.1 milliliters of peripheral blood, collected in an EDTA anticoagulant tube. Ficoll Paque Plus density gradient separation was used to isolate PBMCs, and no additional T cell sorting was done. An Agilent 2100 Bioanalyzer and agarose gel were used to check RNA quality, and a NanoDrop 2000 was used to measure RNA concentration. Preparation of the library involved multiplex PCR. Sequenced using an Illumina HiSeq 4000. To build TCR beta libraries, CDR3 regions were amplified by Arm-PCR using iRepertoire HTBI primers. PCR products were gel purified before sequencing. The study's processing was this. Across samples, about 64 TRBV and approximately 15 TRBJ segments were identified and used for gene usage analysis of CDR3 amino acid clonotypes. COPE and FqMerger were used to merge filtered high-quality paired reads into contigs. BLAST was used to align contigs to IMGT TRBV, TRBD and TRBJ reference genes, and CDR3 was defined according to IMGT. Any clonotype with a frequency above 0.1% was classified as a highly expanded clone. Shannon entropy was used to measure repertoire diversity, and the Gini coefficient was used to measure V-J evenness. Public clonotypes were defined as clonotypes shared by more than one individual. Using fastp at Q25 and MiXCR, TCRdb reprocessed the public reads and kept productive beta chains. Entries are consolidated by CDR3 protein sequence, retaining the most common genes and DNA. These V and J calls originate from TCRdb's pipeline instead of the authors' own analysis. The sample records 360,000 or so distinct CDR3 sequences, approximately 15% of which are singletons. Of the sample, approximately 30% falls within the top ten clones.

Note on this clonotype: Its antigen is not yet known. A much larger clone is a single base away; this may be a read error.

Spanning cysteine to phenylalanine, the CDR3 consists of 16 amino acids. Solely the CDR3 DNA is kept, with 48 bases framed from the first base. CDR1 and CDR2, per the germline V gene, are LGHNA and YNFKEQ. This same sample was also part of a study on T cells in Graves' hyperthyroidism and ophthalmopathy. The other study reports the following: A patient counted as having stable Graves' hyperthyroidism if no progression to ophthalmopathy occurred over 18 months of follow-up. Hyperthyroidism patients were aged 18 to 65 years and newly diagnosed, with disease duration of less than 2 months. Patients with uncontrolled infections, other autoimmune diseases, pregnancy or lactation were excluded. Diagnoses relied on clinical symptoms, serum thyroxine and TRAb, thyroid ultrasound and orbital computed tomography. The TCR CDR3 was subjected to a first round of RT-PCR using the HTBI primer set and the Qiagen OneStep RT-PCR kit. Most expanded thyroid clonotypes (frequency above 0.001) were also detected in blood, suggesting blood repertoires may reflect thyroid immune responses. A model built on a 13 V-J signature distinguished ophthalmopathy from stable hyperthyroidism, reaching roughly 88% sensitivity and about 81% specificity in cross-validation and 80%/75% in testing. In validation, progression to ophthalmopathy was predicted by the model with 70% to 71% sensitivity and roughly 76% specificity, a median of about 6.4 months before onset. A discovery cohort of roughly 100 patients, about 40 with Graves' ophthalmopathy and 55 to 60 with stable Graves' hyperthyroidism, was used to find distinguishing TCR V-J signatures. Prospective prediction of ophthalmopathy was tested in an independent validation cohort of about 19 hyperthyroidism patients and some 17 patients who later progressed to ophthalmopathy. For training and testing, the 100 or so patients in the discovery cohort were randomly divided in a 7:3 ratio. The study also compared thyroid tissue and blood T-cell repertoires from several Graves' hyperthyroidism patients. Following sampling, methimazole starting at 30 mg daily was given to hyperthyroidism patients, and high-dose intravenous methylprednisolone was given to ophthalmopathy patients. The libraries were constructed in a second round of multiplex PCR and then size-selected and purified. Libraries were sequenced paired-end with 100 bp reads on an Illumina HiSeq2000. SOAPnuke was used to process the raw data, removing reads that contained adapters or uncalled bases, had a mean Phred below 15, or lacked an exact match to the constant primer or identifier. COPE v1.2.5 was used to merge high-quality paired reads, and clonotypes were defined as unique nucleotide sequences. MiTCR v1.1 was used to align clonotypes to the IMGT TRBV, TRBD and TRBJ reference segments. Analysis was restricted to V-J combinations with a frequency above 0.0001, which covered roughly 99% of repertoires. The TCS score was defined as the ratio of F50 (clonal expansion) to E x V (chaos), calculated using BLOSUM62-based TCRdist between CDR3 peptides within each V-J. Welch's t-statistics and random forest reduced around 520 V-J features to 10 to 15, which were used in a naive Bayes classifier (R e1071). Sample size was not statistically predetermined, and blinding of investigators to group allocation was not performed. According to the paper, TCR Vbeta CDR3 sequencing was carried out on 135 peripheral blood samples, which came from fewer than 50 ophthalmopathy, about 75 hyperthyroidism and roughly 17 progressor patients.

This receptor was identified in a man aged 40-55 years with Graves disease. Donor details come from another sample of the same person, matched by shared clones. Sequencing used peripheral blood mononuclear cells (PBMCs), obtained at new diagnosis, from a patient treated with antithyroid drugs. The sequence links TRBV4-2 to TRBJ2-5; TRBD1 fits 9 bases in the junction. The DNA is TGTACCAGCAGCCAAGATCAGGGACAGGGATCGGAGACCCAGTACTTC. Its translation reads: CTSSQDQGQGSETQYF.